This T cell receptor beta chain came from a study of T cell responses to AZD1222 COVID-19 vaccine (dated by TCRdb to about 2021). Background on the whole study: AZD1222 recipients given second doses at about 4 weeks or at about 12 weeks were pooled, since spike-specific TCR depth and breadth were not found to differ between the two schedules. A total of 230 to 250 trial participants underwent TCR sequencing, of whom 207 received two doses of AZD1222 and 26 received two doses of the MenACWY control vaccine. Enrollment into the trials was organized by age into subgroups of 18-55, 56-69 and 70-plus years, and those subgroups contained around 150, 28 and 57 TCR-sequenced participants, respectively.

What the work shows at the level of the full study, not this receptor alone: Conclusions about previously exposed vaccinees are limited because only six or seven AZD1222 recipients were SARS-CoV-2 seropositive at baseline. Participants were mostly white British, with more females than males. The authors suggested clonal diversity may have been underestimated. After two AZD1222 doses, both the breadth and the depth of spike-specific TCRs were significantly higher than at day 0 and than in MenACWY recipients. Reportedly, almost half of the unique spike-specific TCRs recognized epitopes lying outside the regions that are mutated in the B.1.351 and B.1.1.7 variants. In the small 56-69-year group, the increase in depth fell short of significance, most likely because of low power. The whole spike protein was spanned by vaccine-associated CD4 TCRs, and dominant responses were seen in regions 160-218 and 743-854. Because no day 14 peak-response samples were available, the repertoires could be characterized only after the peak T cell response.

With respect to this clone: The antigen it recognizes is unknown. Per-base quality was not reported, and no clone a single base away is much larger than it.

This specimen's time point label, per the study, means: baseline before first vaccination. Vaccinee samples were obtained from the UK trials COV001 and COV002, which included a single-blind randomized controlled phase 2/3 trial of AZD1222 (ChAdOx1 nCoV-19) in healthy adults. For TCRbeta chain sequencing, PBMC samples were collected from trial participants at day 0 and at day 28 after the second dose. The CDR3 regions of human TCRbeta chains were analyzed by immunosequencing. The original pipeline was this. TCRs in the repertoires were matched against a reference library of SARS-CoV-2-specific TCRs that had been generated with the MIRA antigen-specificity platform. Breadth was defined as the fraction of unique TCRs that were SARS-CoV-2-associated, and depth was defined as the fraction of total T cells that were SARS-CoV-2-associated. Using the MIRA data, each spike-specific TCR was assigned both to the spike region to which the TCR was reactive and to a CD4 or CD8 class. Log10-transformed breadth and depth values were compared by one-way ANOVA with Sidak's multiple comparisons tests. TCRdb took this table from immuneACCESS and kept in-frame rearrangements with V and J called. Such tables lack part of the clones; where checked against another copy, unresolved V genes explain under half of the gap, and the rest is unexplained. V and J calls and clone size are those listed in that table; D and trimming were worked out from the DNA. This sample comprises some 110,000 clones, 80% to 90% of them detected only once. Of the sample, about 8.7% falls within the top ten clones.

Sequences MNHEY (CDR1) and SVGEGT (CDR2) are obtained from the germline V gene. The germline V and J ends show losses of 5 bases and 2 bases respectively, and no gene match explains 7 bases of the junction. The CDR3 spans 15 residues, from the cysteine through the phenylalanine. The kept DNA is CDR3 alone, 45 bases in frame from the first base. The V gene is TRBV6-2 or TRBV6-3 and the J gene is TRBJ2-7, and TRBD1 matches 9 of the central bases. This clonotype was obtained from an adult in good health. The sample was peripheral blood, taken on day 0 of AZD1222 vaccination. The DNA sequence is given as TGTGCCAGCAGTACACCGGGACAGGGTACCTACGAGCAGTACTTC. This translates into CASSTPGQGTYEQYF.